This T cell receptor (beta chain) was obtained from a study of blood T cells in healthy people across ages. Trimming cost V 3 bases and J 5 bases, with 13 bases left between them. Germline-derived CDR1 and CDR2 are SGHAT and FQNNGV. The CDR3 has 14 amino acids. Combining a sample-barcoded 5' primer with a J-beta primer mix, a second PCR ran for about 6 to 11 cycles. In TCRdb, the 5' RACE reads were re-called with MiXCR into one record per CDR3 protein. The table shows about 290,000 distinct CDR3 sequences, with 25% to 30% occurring only once. The study, taken as a whole, reports: Per million T cells, TCR beta diversity dropped roughly linearly as age increased.

This clonotype was found a few times. Its target is not known. The rearrangement joins TRBV11-2 to TRBJ2-5, with a weak D call TRBD1 (6 bases). Sequenced input: blood. This clonotype originated in a woman in her 70s in good health. For the CDR3, the DNA is TGTGCCAGCAGCTTGGGCACAGGGTACGAGACCCAGTACTTC. It yields the protein CASSLGTGYETQYF.